The 22 T cell receptor beta chains presented below share a single source sample, sequenced in a study of T cells in localized non-small cell lung cancer. The protocol was immunoSEQ multiplex PCR, while the TCRdb copy is restricted to in-frame clones and leaves out a portion. Of roughly 29,000 clones listed, 80% to 85% are singletons. This specimen was peripheral blood mononuclear cells, taken before any cancer treatment. Receptor source: a man aged 35-75 years with stage III lung adenocarcinoma.

The CDR3: CASSFNSGANVLTF. CDR3 nucleotide sequence: TGTGCCAGCAGCTTCAACTCTGGGGCCAACGTCCTGACTTTC. The chain combines TRBV7-2 with TRBJ2-6; no definite D call. This CDR3 region has 14 residues. The V end lost 3 bases, the J end lost 0 bases, and 3 bases lay between the germline ends. Per the germline V gene, CDR1 is SGHTA and CDR2 is FQGNSA.

The chain couples TRBV7-9 to TRBJ1-5; D unclear. The CDR3 is made up of 14 amino acids. Germline values: CDR1 SEHNR, CDR2 FQNEAQ (reference sequence). The germline V and J ends were trimmed by 3 bases and 6 bases, with 12 bases remaining between them. CDR3 bases: TGTGCCAGCAGCTTGGGCTATGAGGGTCAGCCCCAGCATTTT. Residues: CASSLGYEGQPQHF.

The V gene is TRBV9, the J gene TRBJ2-3; D call uncertain. The V and J ends lost 0 bases and 4 bases respectively, with 6 bases between them. The germline gives CDR1 SGDLS, CDR2 YYNGEE. The CDR3 is 13 amino acids. The CDR3 DNA reads TGTGCCAGCAGCGTAGCGTACCCAGATACGCAGTATTTT. It yields the protein CASSVAYPDTQYF.

The chain employs TRBV19 and TRBJ1-1, with TRBD1 matching 7 bases. This CDR3 region has 15 residues. Germline-derived CDR1 and CDR2 are LNHDA and SQIVND (reference sequence). V lost 7 bases and J lost 5; bases outside the gene matches: 13. The CDR3 spells CASTSQGQGGTEAFF. The CDR3 DNA follows: TGTGCCAGTACCTCGCAGGGGCAGGGGGGAACTGAAGCTTTCTTT.

The genes are TRBV19 and TRBJ2-1; D call uncertain. The CDR3 is 15 amino acids. The germline V gene encodes CDR1 LNHDA and CDR2 SQIVND (reference sequence). V was clipped by 5 bases and J by 4 bases, with 15 bases between them. CDR3 loop: CASSPNSRLYNEQFF. The CDR3 region has the DNA TGTGCCAGTAGTCCCAACTCCAGATTATACAATGAGCAGTTCTTC.

J is TRBJ1-6 and V is TRBV11-2, with TRBD1 matching 8 bases. The CDR3 consists of 15 residues. Looked up from germline, CDR1 is SGHAT and CDR2 is FQNNGV. The ends lost 2 bases at V and 7 bases at J; junction bases unmatched: 4. The DNA for the CDR3 is TGTGCCAGCAGCTTACGGCAGGGGGCAAATTCACCCCTCCACTTT. As protein: CASSLRQGANSPLHF.

The rearrangement joins TRBV29-1 to TRBJ2-3; D not certain. This CDR3 is 12 amino acids long. Trimming removed 4 bases from V and 2 bases from J, with 7 bases in between. Germline V gene lookup returns CDR1 SQVTM and CDR2 ANQGSEA. The CDR3 DNA reads as TGCAGCGTTGTAGCCTTCACAGATACGCAGTATTTT. Amino acid sequence: CSVVAFTDTQYF.

This chain uses TRBV5-1 with TRBJ2-1; 7 bases match TRBD2. CDR3 length: 14 residues. Trimming removed 0 bases from V and 8 bases from J; junction bases left unmatched: 5. From germline, CDR1 is SGHRS and CDR2 YFSETQ. The CDR3 reads CASSLGSGEDEQFF. CDR3 nucleotide sequence: TGCGCCAGCAGCTTGGGCAGCGGGGAGGATGAGCAGTTCTTC. Based on the CDR3 plus reference TRBV5-1 and TRBJ2-1, the full variable domain is KAGVTQTPRYLIKTRGQQVTLSCSPISGHRSVSWYQQTPGQGLQFLFEYFSETQRNKGNFPGRFSGRQFSNSRSEMNVSTLELGDSALYLCASSLGSGEDEQFFGPGTRLTVL.

CDR3 loop: CASSEQIGPLHF. The CDR3 DNA reads TGTGCCAGCAGTGAACAGATCGGACCCCTCCACTTT. This sequence joins TRBV28 and TRBJ1-6; no reliable D call. The V end lost 5 bases, the J end lost 12 bases, and 11 bases lay between the germline ends. The CDR3 covers 12 residues. Germline loops: CDR1 MDHEN, CDR2 SYDVKM.

V usage is TRBV5-1 and J usage is TRBJ2-7, with D unclear. The CDR3 spans 14 residues. With 5 bases removed from V and 0 bases from J, the gap between germline ends came to 12 bases. The germline CDR1 and CDR2 sequences are SGHRS and YFSETQ. CDR3 loop: CASRVSAPSYEQYF. CDR3 sequence (DNA): TGCGCCAGCAGGGTCTCCGCGCCCTCCTACGAGCAGTACTTC.

The chain combines TRBV28 with TRBJ2-2; TRBD1 might be the D (6 bases). This CDR3 spans 14 amino acids. V lost 5 bases and J 7 bases, leaving 14 bases between the germline ends. From germline, CDR1 is MDHEN and CDR2 SYDVKM. In nucleotides, the CDR3 is TGTGCCAGCAGTACCCCAGGGGTAGGCGGGGAGCTGTTTTTT. It encodes CASSTPGVGGELFF.

The V gene is TRBV15, the J gene TRBJ2-5; no definite D call. The V and J ends lost 0 bases and 7 bases respectively, with 6 bases between them. Germline CDR1 is LNHNV and CDR2 is YYDKDF (reference sequence). The CDR3 consists of 12 residues. The CDR3 coding sequence is TGTGCCACCAGCAGAGATCGAGGGACCCAGTACTTC. As protein: CATSRDRGTQYF. Looking up the rest from reference TRBV15 and TRBJ2-5 gives the full variable domain: DAMVIQNPRYQVTQFGKPVTLSCSQTLNHNVMYWYQQKSSQAPKLLFHYYDKDFNNEADTPDNFQSRRPNTSFCFLDIRSPGLGDTAMYLCATSRDRGTQYFGPGTRLLVL.

This clone was observed a few times. V usage is TRBV7-3 and J usage is TRBJ1-1; D is undetermined. Trimming took off 1 base at V and 2 bases at J, with 8 bases between the two ends. The CDR3 totals 14 residues. Germline loops: CDR1 SGHTA, CDR2 FQGTGA. The CDR3 loop is CASSLIPTNTEAFF. The CDR3 DNA reads TGTGCCAGCAGCTTAATTCCTACAAACACTGAAGCTTTCTTT.

V gene TRBV11-2 combines with J gene TRBJ2-3; 9 bases line up with TRBD2. J gave up 2 bases and V 5 bases, and 8 bases lay outside the gene matches. The germline V gene has CDR1 SGHAT and CDR2 FQNNGV. This CDR3 is built from 16 residues. The DNA of the CDR3 is TGTGCCAGCAGCCTAATTAGCGGGGGTCTCACAGATACGCAGTATTTT. The encoded protein is CASSLISGGLTDTQYF.

The rearrangement uses TRBV9 and TRBJ2-1; 7 bases are a match to TRBD2. The CDR3 runs to 15 residues. Germline trimming cut 0 bases from V and 6 bases from J; bases unmatched to any gene: 6. The germline gives CDR1 SGDLS, CDR2 YYNGEE. The CDR3 here is CASSVDGGTTNEQFF. The CDR3 DNA reads TGTGCCAGCAGCGTAGATGGAGGGACTACCAATGAGCAGTTCTTC. Using reference TRBV9 and TRBJ2-1 for the parts outside the CDR3, the full variable domain is DSGVTQTPKHLITATGQRVTLRCSPRSGDLSVYWYQQSLDQGLQFLIQYYNGEERAKGNILERFSAQQFPDLHSELNLSSLELGDSALYFCASSVDGGTTNEQFFGPGTRLTVL.

The chain links TRBV10-3 to TRBJ1-2; the D is unclear. The CDR3 consists of 16 residues. Germline V gene sequence: CDR1 ENHRY, CDR2 SYGVKD. V was clipped by 3 bases and J by 0 bases, with 14 bases between them. The CDR3 loop is CAISENRGGTNYGYTF. CDR3 DNA: TGTGCCATCAGTGAAAATCGGGGAGGGACTAACTATGGCTACACCTTC.

The table lists this clone with a count of one. The genes are TRBV2 and TRBJ2-1; 12 bases align to TRBD2. This CDR3 region has 18 residues. The ends lost 3 bases at V and 2 bases at J; junction bases unmatched: 8. Germline V gene lookup returns CDR1 SNHLY and CDR2 FYNNEI. The DNA for the CDR3 is TGTGCCAGCAGTGACCCGACTAGCGGGGGTACTCCCTACAATGAGCAGTTCTTC. It specifies CASSDPTSGGTPYNEQFF.

This chain uses TRBV5-1 with TRBJ2-7; 9 nucleotides align to TRBD1. J gave up 4 bases and V 7 bases, and 3 bases lay outside the gene matches. CDR1 is SGHRS and CDR2 is YFSETQ in the germline V gene. This CDR3 region has 12 residues. CDR3 coding DNA: TGCGCCAGCGGGGACAGGGATTACGAGCAGTACTTC. Its translation is CASGDRDYEQYF.

The V call is TRBV18, the J call TRBJ2-3; 9 bases are shared with TRBD1. The CDR3 length is 13 residues. CDR1 and CDR2 from the germline V gene are KGHSH and LQKENI. Trimming at V came to 3 bases and at J to 10 bases, leaving 5 bases not matched to a gene. The CDR3 nucleotides read TGTGCCAGCTCACCGAGGGACAGGGAAGCGCAGTATTTT. Protein product: CASSPRDREAQYF.

The chain uses TRBV6-5 and TRBJ2-5; 9 bases line up with TRBD1. CDR3 size: 15 residues. With V trimmed by 1 base and J by 1 base, 1 base remained unmatched. Germline loops: CDR1 MNHEY, CDR2 SVGAGI. The CDR3 loop is CASSYWDRAQETQYF. The CDR3 DNA sequence: TGTGCCAGCAGTTACTGGGACAGGGCCCAAGAGACCCAGTACTTC.

V usage is TRBV2 and J usage is TRBJ1-6; D call uncertain. Trimming left V 2 bases short and J 9 bases short, with 11 bases between. CDR1 and CDR2 from the germline V gene are SNHLY and FYNNEI. The CDR3 spans 14 residues. CDR3 bases: TGTGCCAGCAGTGAATCGACGTTTGGTTCACCCCTCCACTTT. This sequence encodes CASSESTFGSPLHF.

This clone was detected a few times. The chain joins TRBV11-1 to TRBJ2-2, with 8 bases that match TRBD1. Germline V gives CDR1 SGHAT, CDR2 FQDESV (reference sequence). This CDR3 region has 15 residues. Germline trimming cut 5 bases from V and 6 bases from J; bases unmatched to any gene: 8. CDR3 protein: CASSPGQGRAGELFF. In DNA form, the CDR3 reads TGTGCCAGCAGCCCCGGACAGGGCCGGGCCGGGGAGCTGTTTTTT.